Sequencing of this T cell receptor (beta chain) was carried out in a study of blood T cell repertoires in COVID-19. Study-level background: COVID-19 samples collected from the United States, Italy and Spain covered acute and convalescent phases. Sources were T cells, B-cell-depleted T cells, or PBMCs; the material itself was cDNA or gDNA.

Seattle researchers signed up patients amid active infection and tracked them longitudinally. V dropped 7 bases and J dropped 9 bases, with 22 bases sitting between them. There are 14 residues in the CDR3. Germline values: CDR1 SGHDT, CDR2 YYEEEE. In the original analysis: Researchers report that nucleated cell counts were estimated from reference gene primer amplification. Assay used: immunoSEQ multiplex PCR; TCRdb lists only in-frame clones, some missing. For V, J and clone size, that table is used; D and trimming come from the DNA. This table holds some 300,000 clones, more than 80% found once. The V gene is TRBV5-6, the J gene TRBJ1-2; possible D gene TRBD1, 5 bases. Source material: peripheral blood. This TCR was sampled from a woman aged 45-65 years with COVID-19, enrolled during active disease. CDR3: CASYPPKGDRRYTF. The CDR3 coding sequence is TGTGCCAGCTACCCCCCGAAAGGGGATCGTCGCTACACCTTC.